This TCR beta chain was retrieved from a study of T cells after yellow fever vaccination. Study-level results: Clones from primary vaccination mostly reappeared after the booster (less than 98% CD4, approximately 86% CD8).

TCRdb reprocessed the 5' RACE reads via MiXCR and lists one record per CDR3 protein. The top ten hold around a quarter of the sample, which has a few hundred thousand distinct CDR3 sequences, around 3.9% seen once. CDR3 length equals 14 residues. Looked up from germline, CDR1 is MNHNS and CDR2 is SASEGT. V was pared by 7 bases and J by 3 bases, with 6 bases of the junction left unmatched. Ten or more counts support this clonotype. The antigen is not known. The sequence was collected from a young man who received the YFV17D yellow fever vaccine. This chain connects TRBV6-1 to TRBJ2-1; TRBD2 agrees at 7 bases. Sequenced here: PBMCs, sampled on the day of the yellow fever booster vaccination. The CDR3 sequence is CASIFGGGYNEQFF. CDR3 DNA: TGTGCCAGCATTTTTGGGGGGGGCTACAATGAGCAGTTCTTC.